Below are 29 T cell receptor beta chains sequenced from a single sample in a study of T cell responses to AZD1222 COVID-19 vaccine. TCRdb keeps only in-frame clones here, not all; method: immunoSEQ multiplex PCR. The sample has 100,000 to 120,000 clones, about 81% seen once; the top ten hold roughly 5%. The source material was peripheral blood, sampled on day 0 of AZD1222 vaccination. These receptors were obtained from an adult in good health.

The rearrangement links TRBV6-6 to TRBJ2-2, with D perhaps matching TRBD2 (6 bases). The CDR3 spans 16 residues. V lost 5 bases and J 7 bases, leaving 20 bases between the germline ends. Germline V gene sequence: CDR1 MNHNY, CDR2 SVGAGI (reference sequence). The CDR3 spells CASSGDLGSEVGELFF. DNA of the CDR3: TGTGCCAGCAGTGGGGACTTGGGTAGCGAGGTCGGGGAGCTGTTTTTT.

This sequence joins TRBV12-3 or TRBV12-4 and TRBJ1-2; D uncertain. V shed 5 bases and J shed 6 bases, with 13 bases lying between them. This CDR3 has 13 residues. CDR3 DNA: TGTGCCAGCAGTCCGTCCCGGAGGGATGGCTACACCTTC. This translates into CASSPSRRDGYTF.

The chain recombines TRBV5-1 with TRBJ2-6; D is ambiguous. Germline values: CDR1 SGHRS, CDR2 YFSETQ. CDR3 length equals 15 residues. V was shortened by 3 bases and J by 1 base, with 8 bases between the two germline ends. Written as DNA, the CDR3 is TGCGCCAGCAGCTGGCCGCTATCTGGGGCCAACGTCCTGACTTTC. Amino acids: CASSWPLSGANVLTF.

The genes are TRBV6-5 and TRBJ1-6; TRBD1 agrees at 11 bases. Trimming removed 8 bases from V and 8 bases from J; junction bases left unmatched: 2. CDR3 length equals 13 residues. Germline assignment: CDR1 MNHEY and CDR2 SVGAGI. CDR3 in amino acids: CASLGQGDSPLHF. The CDR3 DNA reads as TGTGCCAGCTTGGGACAGGGGGATTCACCCCTCCACTTT.

The gene calls are TRBV5-8 and TRBJ1-3; D not resolved. This CDR3 is built from 15 residues. Germline CDR1 and CDR2: SGHTS and YDEGEE. Trimming stripped 5 bases from V and 0 bases from J, with 12 bases between. CDR3 residues: CASSKQRHSGNTIYF. In nucleotides, the CDR3 is TGTGCCAGCAGTAAACAGCGACACTCTGGAAACACCATATATTTT.

This clone occurred a few times. V usage is TRBV3-1 (or the pseudogene TRBV3-2) and J usage is TRBJ2-3; D remains unclear. The CDR3 has 11 amino acids. Germline lookup yields CDR1 LGHDT and CDR2 YNNKEL (reference sequence). Trimming took 3 bases from V and 2 from J, leaving 0 bases between them. CDR3: CASSHTDTQYF. In nucleotides, the CDR3 is TGTGCCAGCAGCCACACAGATACGCAGTATTTT.

The chain joins TRBV3-1 (or the pseudogene TRBV3-2) to TRBJ2-2; D uncertain. Trimming removed 0 bases from V and 2 bases from J, with 10 bases in between. Germline V CDR1 and CDR2: LGHDT, YNNKEL (reference sequence). There are 16 residues in the CDR3. CDR3 region: CASSQEALGNTGELFF. CDR3 coding DNA: TGTGCCAGCAGCCAAGAAGCCCTTGGAAACACCGGGGAGCTGTTTTTT.

In this sample, this clone is large. The rearrangement links TRBV6-4 to TRBJ2-3; 12 bases are shared with TRBD2. This CDR3 comprises 16 residues. V trimming: 2 bases; J trimming: 0 bases; junction bases outside the gene matches: 0. CDR1 is MRHNA, CDR2 SNTAGT, per germline. Here the CDR3 reads CASSDGTSGSTDTQYF. CDR3 DNA: TGTGCCAGCAGTGACGGGACTAGCGGGAGCACAGATACGCAGTATTTT.

The chain employs TRBV2 and TRBJ1-2; D is unclear. The CDR3 has 13 amino acids. Trimming left V 4 bases short and J 0 bases short, with 6 bases between. Germline V gene data show CDR1 as SNHLY and CDR2 as FYNNEI. The chain's CDR3 is CASSARSNYGYTF. The DNA for the CDR3 is TGTGCCAGCAGTGCCCGTTCTAACTATGGCTACACCTTC.

This clone appeared once. The chain recombines TRBV6-2 or TRBV6-3 with TRBJ2-1; D is perhaps TRBD2 (5 bases). Trimming removed 0 bases from V and 9 bases from J, with 12 bases in between. This CDR3 spans 14 amino acids. CDR1 and CDR2 (germline): MNHEY, SVGEGT. The CDR3 loop reads CASSYSFGVGEQFF. Here the CDR3 DNA reads TGTGCCAGCAGTTACTCGTTCGGGGTTGGTGAGCAGTTCTTC.

V usage is TRBV6-2 or TRBV6-3 and J usage is TRBJ2-5; 12 bases map to TRBD2. Per germline, CDR1 MNHEY and CDR2 SVGEGT. The CDR3 contains 17 residues. Trimming removed 5 bases from V and 5 bases from J; junction bases left unmatched: 12. In nucleotides, the CDR3 is TGTGCCAGCAGTCGTGACCCCAGACTAGCGGGAGTGGAGACCCAGTACTTC. It codes for CASSRDPRLAGVETQYF.

The genes are TRBV6-5 and TRBJ2-4, with a weak D call TRBD2 (7 bases). The CDR3 runs 13 residues. V gave up 8 bases and J gave up 7 bases, with 15 bases separating them. The V gene's germline CDR1 is MNHEY and CDR2 SVGAGI. CDR3 region: CASGDGGRNIQYF. CDR3 bases: TGTGCCAGCGGAGACGGGGGGCGGAACATTCAGTACTTC.

The gene calls are TRBV10-3 and TRBJ2-3, with unresolved D. The CDR3 length is 14 residues. Trimming took 0 bases from V and 0 from J, leaving 4 bases between them. Germline V gene lookup returns CDR1 ENHRY and CDR2 SYGVKD. The DNA for the CDR3 is TGTGCCATCAGTGAGTCGACAAGCACAGATACGCAGTATTTT. Amino acid sequence: CAISESTSTDTQYF.

The rearrangement uses TRBV18 and TRBJ2-3, with 14 bases identical to TRBD2. The CDR3 is made up of 18 amino acids. The V and J ends lost 4 bases and 1 base, in that order; junction bases with no gene match: 7. The germline CDR1 and CDR2 sequences are KGHSH and LQKENI. For the CDR3, the DNA is TGTGCCAGCTCACTAACCGGGACTAGCGGGGGACGCACAGATACGCAGTATTTT. Translation: CASSLTGTSGGRTDTQYF.

The gene calls are TRBV28 and TRBJ1-2; TRBD1 is a possible D gene (6 bases). CDR1 is MDHEN, CDR2 SYDVKM, per germline. This CDR3 has 12 residues. Trimming left V 5 bases short and J 2 bases short, with 6 bases between. CDR3 DNA sequence: TGTGCCAGCAGTCAGGGGAACTATGGCTACACCTTC. This codes for CASSQGNYGYTF.

The CDR3 loop reads CASSLAGKRGGTDTQYF. As DNA, the CDR3 is TGTGCCAGCAGCTTAGCCGGGAAGCGGGGGGGCACAGATACGCAGTATTTT. This chain links TRBV7-2 with TRBJ2-3; 9 positions agree with TRBD2. The CDR3 totals 17 residues. Germline CDR1 SGHTA, CDR2 FQGNSA. V lost 0 bases and J lost 1; bases outside the gene matches: 5.

The chain combines TRBV18 with TRBJ1-1; a weak D match, TRBD1 (5 bases). Germline loops: CDR1 KGHSH, CDR2 LQKENI. V lost 1 base and J lost 4, with 7 bases in between. This CDR3 region has 13 residues. The CDR3 loop is CASSPRQPTEAFF. CDR3 sequence (DNA): TGTGCCAGCTCACCACGACAGCCCACTGAAGCTTTCTTT.

The chain links TRBV9 to TRBJ2-1, with a possible D match to TRBD2 (5 bases). CDR3 size: 16 residues. V was clipped by 4 bases and J by 3 bases, with 17 bases between them. Looked up from germline, CDR1 is SGDLS and CDR2 is YYNGEE. The CDR3 is CASSLSSGRGYNEQFF. DNA of the CDR3: TGTGCCAGCAGCTTATCTTCTGGACGGGGCTACAATGAGCAGTTCTTC.

The sample holds a few counts of this clone. This chain links TRBV2 with TRBJ1-3, with 9 bases that match TRBD1. V lost 6 bases, J lost 3 bases, and 6 bases stayed unmatched. The CDR3 extends over 15 amino acids. CDR1 SNHLY and CDR2 FYNNEI come from the germline V gene. The CDR3 DNA reads as TGTGCCAGCAGAGAAACAGGGGGCAGTGGAAACACCATATATTTT. It translates to CASRETGGSGNTIYF.

This chain joins TRBV28 and TRBJ1-4; D is perhaps TRBD1 (5 bases). The V and J ends lost 7 bases and 0 bases respectively, with 15 bases between them. Germline CDR1 MDHEN, CDR2 SYDVKM. The length of the CDR3 is 16 residues. CDR3 region: CASIVGGVATNEKLFF. The CDR3 DNA follows: TGTGCCAGCATTGTAGGAGGGGTTGCAACTAATGAAAAACTGTTTTTT. The full variable domain, rest sourced from reference TRBV28 and TRBJ1-4, is DVKVTQSSRYLVKRTGEKVFLECVQDMDHENMFWYRQDPGLGLRLIYFSYDVKMKEKGDIPEGYSVSREKKERFSLILESASTNQTSMYLCASIVGGVATNEKLFFGSGTQLSVL.

This clone was seen just once. The V and J genes are TRBV19 and TRBJ1-1; 7 nucleotides align to TRBD1. Unmatched junction bases numbered 9, after V lost 7 bases and J lost 7 bases. CDR3 length: 13 amino acids. CDR1 and CDR2 (germline): LNHDA, SQIVND (reference sequence). CDR3 sequence: CASTRQGRGEAFF. For the CDR3, the DNA is TGTGCCAGTACCCGACAGGGTCGGGGTGAAGCTTTCTTT.

The rearrangement uses TRBV7-2 and TRBJ1-5; D remains ambiguous. The V and J ends lost 1 base and 2 bases respectively, with 12 bases between them. This CDR3 spans 16 amino acids. Germline V gene lookup returns CDR1 SGHTA and CDR2 FQGNSA. The CDR3 here is CASSLDPSRGNQPQHF. In DNA, the CDR3 is TGTGCCAGCAGCTTAGACCCTAGCCGGGGCAATCAGCCCCAGCATTTT.

This chain joins TRBV7-8 and TRBJ2-1; D uncertain. The CDR3 is made up of 16 amino acids. V shed 1 base and J shed 3 bases, with 13 bases lying between them. Germline lookup yields CDR1 SGHVS and CDR2 FQNEAQ. This CDR3 is CASSLGGSSIYNEQFF. CDR3 bases: TGTGCCAGCAGCTTAGGAGGTAGTAGTATCTACAATGAGCAGTTCTTC.

The CDR3 loop is CASNAQPQHF. The DNA of the CDR3 is TGTGCCAGCAATGCTCAGCCCCAGCATTTT. The V and J genes are TRBV28 and TRBJ1-5; D ambiguous. Between the trimmed V and J ends, which lost 7 bases and 6 bases, there was a span of 4 bases. Germline CDR1 MDHEN, CDR2 SYDVKM. The CDR3 totals 10 residues. Full variable domain (outside the CDR3, taken from reference TRBV28 and TRBJ1-5): DVKVTQSSRYLVKRTGEKVFLECVQDMDHENMFWYRQDPGLGLRLIYFSYDVKMKEKGDIPEGYSVSREKKERFSLILESASTNQTSMYLCASNAQPQHFGDGTRLSIL.

The V call is TRBV2, the J call TRBJ2-7, with 7 bases that match TRBD2. V was pared by 0 bases and J by 2 bases, with 7 bases of the junction left unmatched. The CDR3 consists of 16 residues. Per germline, CDR1 SNHLY and CDR2 FYNNEI. The CDR3 region has the DNA TGTGCCAGCAGTGAAGCAACGACTAGCTCTGCCTACGAGCAGTACTTC. Encoded protein: CASSEATTSSAYEQYF.

The V call is TRBV2, the J call TRBJ1-1; 9 positions match TRBD1. Trimming removed 6 bases from V and 3 bases from J; junction bases left unmatched: 2. Germline-derived CDR1 and CDR2 are SNHLY and FYNNEI. The CDR3 is made up of 13 amino acids. In nucleotides, the CDR3 is TGTGCCAGCAGGGACAGGGGTTACACTGAAGCTTTCTTT. Protein sequence: CASRDRGYTEAFF.

The V gene is TRBV2, the J gene TRBJ1-2; TRBD1 matches at 8 bases. The germline V gene encodes CDR1 SNHLY and CDR2 FYNNEI. The CDR3 runs to 13 residues. The J segment lost 3 bases and the V segment lost 10 bases, leaving 7 bases of the junction unmatched. Here the CDR3 DNA reads TGTGCCACTCGGACAGGGACGGACTATGGCTACACCTTC. Amino acid sequence: CATRTGTDYGYTF.

The rearrangement joins TRBV9 to TRBJ1-4; D remains ambiguous. Germline CDR1 is SGDLS and CDR2 is YYNGEE. The CDR3 is 15 amino acids. Trimming pared 0 bases from V and 8 bases from J, leaving 14 bases between. The CDR3 bases are TGTGCCAGCAGCGTAGATAATGGGCAAGAGGAAAAACTGTTTTTT. It specifies CASSVDNGQEEKLFF.

This clone has more than one count but fewer than ten. The chain has TRBV7-2 and TRBJ1-2; 11 bases match TRBD1. The J segment lost 7 bases and the V segment lost 5 bases, leaving 6 bases of the junction unmatched. Germline V gene data show CDR1 as SGHTA and CDR2 as FQGNSA. This CDR3 comprises 14 residues. CDR3: CASSPDRGQSGYTF. The CDR3 DNA reads as TGTGCCAGCAGCCCGGACAGGGGGCAATCTGGCTACACCTTC. Full variable domain (rest looked up from reference TRBV7-2 and TRBJ1-2): GAGVSQSPSNKVTEKGKDVELRCDPISGHTALYWYRQSLGQGLEFLIYFQGNSAPDKSGLPSDRFSAERTGGSVSTLTIQRTQQEDSAVYLCASSPDRGQSGYTFGSGTRLTVV.